This TCR beta chain is from a study of radiation and T cells in renal cell carcinoma. Produced via immunoSEQ multiplex PCR; TCRdb's table is partial and in-frame only. The sample shows approximately 14,000 clones, 55% to 70% of them seen only once. This clone was counted between two and nine times. The germline V and J ends were trimmed by 6 bases and 14 bases, with 14 bases remaining between them. The CDR3 spans 12 residues. Germline-derived CDR1 and CDR2 are SNHLY and FYNNEI. Treatment indicated: treatment-naive control, cytoreductive nephrectomy. Sequenced material: tumor tissue, taken from a patient whose treatment was nephrectomy without radiotherapy. The receptor was isolated from a man between 50 and 59 years old with renal cell carcinoma. The chain employs TRBV2 and TRBJ1-6; unclear D gene. The CDR3 reads CASRQNLPALHF. CDR3 DNA sequence: TGTGCCAGCAGACAGAACCTACCGGCCCTCCACTTT.